The clone carrying this T cell receptor beta chain was picked up a small number of times. Trimming removed 3 bases from V and 0 bases from J; junction bases left unmatched: 7. This CDR3 has 16 residues. CDR1 and CDR2 (germline): GTSNPN, SVGIG (reference sequence). This entry comes from a study of T-cell reconstitution after alpha-beta-depleted transplantation in children. The TCRbeta library incorporated unique molecular identifiers. Each CDR3 protein is one row after TCRdb ran MiXCR on the PCR reads. The sample holds over 400,000 distinct CDR3 sequences; around 13% are singletons and the top ten take over 5.5%.

Sample: PBMCs from the stem cell graft donor, taken from the stem cell graft. The V gene is TRBV30, the J gene TRBJ1-4, with 7 positions matching TRBD1. The TCR was taken from a human donor who donated a stem cell graft to a child with combined immunodeficiency. The CDR3 loop is CAWSIPTGATNEKLFF. The CDR3 bases are TGTGCCTGGAGCATCCCCACAGGGGCAACTAATGAAAAACTGTTTTTT.